The 25 T cell receptor beta chains presented below share a single source sample, sequenced in a study of cytomegalovirus exposure and HLA in healthy donors. It was with 60 Vbeta and 13 Jbeta primers that the PCR ran. Assay used: immunoSEQ multiplex PCR; TCRdb lists only in-frame clones, some missing. The sample lists roughly 99,000 clones, around 77% seen once, with more than 4% in the top ten. Sequencing was done on a sample of PBMCs. The receptors shown here come from a male donor in good health and CMV-seronegative.

The V gene is TRBV19, the J gene TRBJ2-3; 8 bases agree with TRBD2. CDR3 size: 16 residues. Trimming took 3 bases from V and 0 from J; bases not matched to a gene: 5. Germline V lookup: CDR1 LNHDA, CDR2 SQIVND (reference sequence). The CDR3 protein is CASSIRGLASTDTQYF. As DNA, the CDR3 is TGTGCCAGTAGTATTCGAGGACTAGCTAGCACAGATACGCAGTATTTT.

The chain links TRBV28 to TRBJ2-5, with D perhaps TRBD2 (6 bases). Trimming took 2 bases from V and 3 from J, leaving 19 bases between them. The CDR3 contains 17 residues. In germline, CDR1 is MDHEN, CDR2 SYDVKM. The CDR3 here is CASSLLPRRDSEETQYF. The CDR3 nucleotides are TGTGCCAGCAGTTTACTTCCACGACGGGACTCCGAAGAGACCCAGTACTTC.

This clone was counted between two and nine times. Distinct nucleotide sequences in the sample also encode this CDR3. V gene TRBV7-9 combines with J gene TRBJ2-6, with D possibly matching TRBD1 (6 bases). The CDR3 extends over 15 amino acids. The germline V gene encodes CDR1 SEHNR and CDR2 FQNEAQ (reference sequence). V lost 5 bases and J lost 4, with 12 bases in between. The CDR3 loop reads CASSPTGPGANVLTF. CDR3 bases: TGTGCCAGCAGCCCCACAGGGCCCGGGGCCAACGTCCTGACTTTC.

The genes are TRBV5-4 and TRBJ1-4; 10 nucleotides match TRBD1. Germline V gene lookup returns CDR1 SGHNT and CDR2 YYREEE (reference sequence). V shed 4 bases, J shed 11 bases, and the junction held 8 bases outside the gene matches. This CDR3 spans 14 amino acids. CDR3 sequence: CASSAGTGAYKLFF. In DNA form, the CDR3 reads TGTGCCAGCAGCGCCGGGACAGGGGCTTATAAACTGTTTTTT.

The chain couples TRBV7-2 to TRBJ1-3; D unclear. The CDR3 has 13 amino acids. Trimming shortened V by 7 bases and J by 7 bases, and 14 bases separated the two germline ends. The germline V gene encodes CDR1 SGHTA and CDR2 FQGNSA. The CDR3 bases are TGTGCCAGCACCACCGCGCATCCTAACACCATATATTTT. This translates into CASTTAHPNTIYF.

The chain is built from TRBV7-9 and TRBJ2-5; tentatively, D is TRBD2 (6 bases). From germline, CDR1 is SEHNR and CDR2 FQNEAQ (reference sequence). The CDR3 sequence is 17 residues long. V gave up 5 bases and J gave up 0 bases, with 19 bases separating them. The CDR3 coding sequence is TGTGCCAGCAGCCCAACGGAGGGGACCCTTGACCAAGAGACCCAGTACTTC. This sequence encodes CASSPTEGTLDQETQYF.

The J gene is TRBJ1-3, the V gene TRBV5-6; weak D call: TRBD1 (5 bases). Germline CDR1 is SGHDT and CDR2 is YYEEEE. This CDR3 region has 14 residues. Trimming stripped 2 bases from V and 5 bases from J, with 11 bases between. The CDR3 loop reads CASSLRGGRNTIYF. In DNA form, the CDR3 reads TGTGCCAGCAGCTTACGGGGGGGAAGAAACACCATATATTTT.

The chain uses TRBV14 and TRBJ1-2; D call uncertain. Germline CDR1 and CDR2: SGHDN and FVKESK. The CDR3 sequence is 13 residues long. The V gene lost 0 bases and the J gene lost 5 bases, with 7 bases spanning the gap. CDR3 amino acids: CASSQETRYGYTF. CDR3 coding DNA: TGTGCCAGCAGCCAAGAAACGCGGTATGGCTACACCTTC.

The rearrangement links TRBV9 to TRBJ1-1; no clear D gene. This CDR3 is built from 12 residues. Germline V gene data show CDR1 as SGDLS and CDR2 as YYNGEE. V was trimmed by 4 bases and J by 11 bases, leaving 15 bases between them. The CDR3 nucleotides are TGTGCCAGCAGCTCTCTTCTGGGAGTGGCTTTCTTT. Its translation is CASSSLLGVAFF.

The J gene is TRBJ1-4, the V gene TRBV30; a weak D match, TRBD1 (6 bases). This CDR3 is built from 14 residues. Germline V CDR1 and CDR2: GTSNPN, SVGIG (reference sequence). V dropped 5 bases and J dropped 4 bases, with 14 bases sitting between them. CDR3 sequence (DNA): TGTGCCTGGGGGAACAGGGAGTATAATGAAAAACTGTTTTTT. Translated: CAWGNREYNEKLFF.

The chain carries TRBV15 and TRBJ1-2; no clear D gene. The V gene lost 1 base and the J gene lost 6 bases, with 9 bases spanning the gap. CDR3 length: 13 residues. The germline gives CDR1 LNHNV, CDR2 YYDKDF (reference sequence). CDR3 residues: CATSRGGSDGYTF. The CDR3, as DNA: TGTGCCACCAGCAGAGGAGGATCGGATGGCTACACCTTC.

The rearrangement joins TRBV19 to TRBJ2-1; unclear D gene. The germline CDR1 and CDR2 sequences are LNHDA and SQIVND (reference sequence). The V gene lost 1 base and the J gene lost 0 bases, with 7 bases spanning the gap. The CDR3 covers 15 residues. CDR3 DNA sequence: TGTGCCAGTAGTATAGGCTCCAGCTCCTACAATGAGCAGTTCTTC. This gives the protein CASSIGSSSYNEQFF.

The chain carries TRBV6-1 and TRBJ1-6, with D unresolved. This CDR3 has 14 residues. CDR1 MNHNS and CDR2 SASEGT come from the germline V gene. V dropped 5 bases and J dropped 3 bases, with 8 bases sitting between them. The CDR3 DNA reads as TGTGCCAGCAGTAGCCAGGACTATAATTCACCCCTCCACTTT. Encoded protein: CASSSQDYNSPLHF.

In its sample, this clone was seen a few times. The chain joins TRBV6-5 to TRBJ2-7; perhaps TRBD2 as D (6 bases). The CDR3 runs 14 residues. V shed 6 bases and J shed 0 bases, with 12 bases lying between them. The germline gives CDR1 MNHEY, CDR2 SVGAGI. The CDR3 loop reads CASRSGGASYEQYF. The CDR3 DNA sequence: TGTGCCAGCAGGAGTGGAGGGGCCTCCTACGAGCAGTACTTC.

This sequence joins TRBV30 and TRBJ2-1; 10 nucleotides match TRBD2. Germline V lookup: CDR1 GTSNPN, CDR2 SVGIG (reference sequence). This CDR3 is built from 15 residues. V lost 0 bases to trimming and J lost 8 bases; unmatched junction nucleotides: 7. The CDR3 bases are TGTGCCTGGAGTGTATTAGCGGGAGGTAGGGATGAGCAGTTCTTC. Its protein product is CAWSVLAGGRDEQFF. The full variable domain, completed using reference TRBV30 and TRBJ2-1, is SQTIHQWPATLVQPVGSPLSLECTVEGTSNPNLYWYRQAAGRGLQLLFYSVGIGQISSEVPQNLSASRPQDRQFILSSKKLLLSDSGFYLCAWSVLAGGRDEQFFGPGTRLTVL.

V and J are TRBV6-5 and TRBJ1-2; D is perhaps TRBD1 (5 bases). V shed 2 bases and J shed 8 bases, with 21 bases lying between them. The CDR3 consists of 16 residues. CDR1 is MNHEY and CDR2 is SVGAGI in the germline V gene. The CDR3 loop reads CASSYKVTGSGVGYTF. CDR3 DNA: TGTGCCAGCAGTTACAAAGTGACCGGGTCGGGGGTCGGCTACACCTTC.

The V call is TRBV18, the J call TRBJ2-3; TRBD2 matches at 12 bases. The CDR3 contains 18 residues. Germline-derived CDR1 and CDR2 are KGHSH and LQKENI. V dropped 7 bases and J dropped 7; count of bases not matched to a gene: 18. In DNA form, the CDR3 reads TGTGCCAGCTACGGACTAGCGGGGAGTCTGATGACTCCCAATACGCAGTATTTT. Residues: CASYGLAGSLMTPNTQYF.

The rearrangement uses TRBV6-5 and TRBJ1-5, with TRBD1 identical over 7 bases. The CDR3 extends over 14 amino acids. The germline gives CDR1 MNHEY, CDR2 SVGAGI. V gave up 5 bases and J gave up 5 bases; unmatched junction bases: 6. The CDR3 DNA reads as TGTGCCAGCAGTCCATGGACAGGAGATCAGCCCCAGCATTTT. Its protein is CASSPWTGDQPQHF.

This clone was counted once. The V gene is TRBV14, the J gene TRBJ1-2, with D perhaps matching TRBD1 (5 bases). The CDR3 loop spans 14 amino acids. Trimming pared 0 bases from V and 5 bases from J, leaving 10 bases between. The germline CDR1 and CDR2 sequences are SGHDN and FVKESK. The CDR3 region has the DNA TGTGCCAGCAGCCAAGACAGGGTTTGGTATGGCTACACCTTC. Its translation is CASSQDRVWYGYTF.

The chain employs TRBV5-1 and TRBJ1-5; the D is unclear. V gave up 0 bases and J gave up 6 bases, with 7 bases separating them. The CDR3 totals 13 residues. The germline gives CDR1 SGHRS, CDR2 YFSETQ. The chain's CDR3 is CASSLAVGQPQHF. In DNA form, the CDR3 reads TGCGCCAGCAGCTTGGCGGTCGGTCAGCCCCAGCATTTT.

This clone occurred a few times. The rearrangement uses TRBV7-2 and TRBJ2-7; TRBD1 is a possible D gene (5 bases). The CDR3 contains 14 residues. Germline V gene data show CDR1 as SGHTA and CDR2 as FQGNSA. V was shortened by 4 bases and J by 5 bases, with 15 bases between the two germline ends. The CDR3 DNA is TGTGCCAGCAGCTCATTGACAGTATCGAACGAGCAGTACTTC. This encodes CASSSLTVSNEQYF.

V is TRBV7-6 and J is TRBJ2-3, with 9 bases matching TRBD1. CDR1 is SGHVS, CDR2 FNYEAQ, per germline. CDR3 length: 15 amino acids. With 5 bases clipped from V and 5 bases from J, the junction kept 8 bases outside the gene matches. CDR3 DNA: TGTGCCAGCAGCCCCGGGACAGGGACGAAAGATACGCAGTATTTT. This sequence encodes CASSPGTGTKDTQYF.

The rearrangement links TRBV6-1 to TRBJ1-5; possible D gene TRBD1, 5 bases. V lost 4 bases and J lost 1, with 11 bases in between. The CDR3 runs 15 residues. Germline V gene lookup returns CDR1 MNHNS and CDR2 SASEGT. CDR3 nucleotide sequence: TGTGCCAGCAGTGTGCCGAAGGGGAGCAATCAGCCCCAGCATTTT. Translation: CASSVPKGSNQPQHF.

This clone was found once. Other DNA sequences in the same sample also yield this CDR3. The chain joins TRBV30 to TRBJ2-3, with 9 bases that match TRBD2. This CDR3 has 14 residues. The ends lost 1 base at V and 1 base at J; junction bases unmatched: 0. The germline V gene has CDR1 GTSNPN and CDR2 SVGIG (reference sequence). In nucleotides, the CDR3 is TGTGCCTGGAGTGGCGGGAGGGGCACAGATACGCAGTATTTT. It specifies CAWSGGRGTDTQYF.

The chain combines TRBV28 with TRBJ1-6, with D unresolved. The CDR3 runs to 13 residues. V lost 4 bases and J lost 2, with 3 bases in between. Germline values: CDR1 MDHEN, CDR2 SYDVKM. The chain's CDR3 is CASSSPYNSPLHF. CDR3 nucleotides: TGTGCCAGCAGTTCTCCCTATAATTCACCCCTCCACTTT.